This TCR beta chain came from a study of cytomegalovirus exposure and HLA in healthy donors. Study-wide results and caveats: Prior analysis indicated that the majority of TCR beta V segments exhibited productivity approximately 87% or approximately 30% of the time.

PCR was performed using 60 Vbeta and 13 Jbeta primers. TCRdb's copy holds only in-frame clones and misses some; the assay was immunoSEQ multiplex PCR. The sample shows 160,000 or so clones, roughly 79% of them seen only once. The CDR3 is made up of 15 amino acids. The trim removed 6 bases at V and 0 bases at J, leaving 5 bases unmatched. Per germline, CDR1 MRHNA and CDR2 SNTAGT. Of note for this clone: The antigen remains unidentified.

This sequence was found in a woman in her forties or fifties in good health and CMV-seronegative. The chain is built from TRBV6-4 and TRBJ2-3, with 8 bases lining up with TRBD2. The specimen sequenced was PBMCs. DNA for the CDR3: TGTGCCAGCAGCGAGTCTAGCGGGAGCACAGATACGCAGTATTTT. Translating gives CASSESSGSTDTQYF.